This T cell receptor (beta chain) was obtained from a study of CXCR3-negative and CXCR3-positive naive CD8 T cells. General observations from the study: Higher TRB CDR3 hydrophobicity marked CXCR3-positive naive cells relative to CXCR3-negative naive cells.

Note on this clonotype: The antigen is undetermined.

This CDR3 is built from 13 residues. Germline V lookup: CDR1 SSHAT, CDR2 FNYEAQ (reference sequence). TRB cDNA was prepared as libraries by UMI-labeled 5' RACE. TCRdb reprocessed the 5' RACE reads and stores each CDR3 protein as one record, lacking DNA. Its clone listing holds about 150,000 distinct CDR3 sequences. The genes are TRBV7-7 and TRBJ2-3. The sample comprised naive CXCR3+ CD8+ T cells from blood. This sample's subset: CD45RO-CCR7+CD27+CD95- naive CD8+ T cells expressing CXCR3 (TNR3+). The TCR originated in a human donor in good health. Some clones in this sample may be carry-over from other donors' samples. The CDR3 loop is CASSLAGDATQYF. Filled out from reference TRBV7-7 and TRBJ2-3, the complete variable domain reads GAGVSQSPRYKVTKRGQDVTLRCDPISSHATLYWYQQALGQGPEFLTYFNYEAQPDKSGLPSDRFSAERPEGSISTLTIQRTEQRDSAMYRCASSLAGDATQYFGPGTRLTVL.